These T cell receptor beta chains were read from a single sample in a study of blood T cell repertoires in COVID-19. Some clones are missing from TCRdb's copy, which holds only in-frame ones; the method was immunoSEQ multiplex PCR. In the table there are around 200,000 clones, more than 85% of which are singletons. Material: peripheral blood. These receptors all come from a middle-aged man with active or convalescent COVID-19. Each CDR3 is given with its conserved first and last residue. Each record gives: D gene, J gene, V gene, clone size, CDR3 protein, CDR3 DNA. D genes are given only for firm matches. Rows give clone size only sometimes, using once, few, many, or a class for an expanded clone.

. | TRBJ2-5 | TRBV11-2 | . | CASSLRWGPQETQYF | TGTGCCAGCAGCTTACGGTGGGGGCCGCAAGAGACCCAGTACTTC
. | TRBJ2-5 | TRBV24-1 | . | CATSDLGVFGQYF | TGTGCCACCAGTGATTTGGGAGTCTTCGGCCAGTACTTC
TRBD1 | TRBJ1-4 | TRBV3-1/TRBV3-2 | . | CASSLQGASEKLFF | TGTGCCAGCAGCCTACAGGGGGCTTCTGAAAAACTGTTTTTT
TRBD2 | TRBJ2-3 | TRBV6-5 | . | CASKQAGGPDTQYF | TGTGCCAGCAAGCAAGCGGGGGGGCCTGATACGCAGTATTTT
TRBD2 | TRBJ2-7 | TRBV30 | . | CASLAGVSYEQYF | TGTGCCTCCCTAGCGGGGGTTTCCTACGAGCAGTACTTC
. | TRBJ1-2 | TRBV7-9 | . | CASSLATGGYTF | TGTGCCAGCAGCTTGGCAACAGGCGGCTACACCTTC
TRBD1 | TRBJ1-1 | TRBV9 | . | CASSLEGQLNTEAFF | TGTGCCAGCAGCCTAGAGGGACAGTTGAACACTGAAGCTTTCTTT
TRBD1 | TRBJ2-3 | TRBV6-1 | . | CASSGDRAFRSTDTQYF | TGTGCCAGCAGTGGGGACAGGGCTTTTCGTAGCACAGATACGCAGTATTTT
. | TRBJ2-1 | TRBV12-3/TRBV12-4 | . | CASGPPGLSLFF | TGTGCCAGCGGACCCCCGGGACTGAGCCTGTTCTTC
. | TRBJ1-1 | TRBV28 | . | CASSLGHMNTEAFF | TGTGCCAGCAGTTTGGGACATATGAACACTGAAGCTTTCTTT
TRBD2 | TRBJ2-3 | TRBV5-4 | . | CASSNPRTSSTDTQYF | TGTGCCAGCAGCAACCCGCGGACTAGCTCCACAGATACGCAGTATTTT
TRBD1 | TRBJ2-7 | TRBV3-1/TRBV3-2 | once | CASSQTGDEQYF | TGTGCCAGCAGCCAGACAGGGGACGAGCAGTACTTC
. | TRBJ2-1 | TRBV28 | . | CASSSWTGSSYNEQFF | TGTGCCAGCAGTTCCTGGACGGGGAGCTCCTACAATGAGCAGTTCTTC
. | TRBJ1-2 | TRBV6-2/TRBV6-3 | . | CASSLDRYYGYTF | TGTGCCAGCAGTTTGGACAGATACTATGGCTACACCTTC
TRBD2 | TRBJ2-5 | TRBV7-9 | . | CASSLTSGQETQYF | TGTGCCAGCAGCTTAACTAGCGGCCAAGAGACCCAGTACTTC
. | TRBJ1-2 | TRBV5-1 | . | CASSLALDSAYGYTF | TGCGCCAGCAGCTTGGCCCTAGACAGTGCCTATGGCTACACCTTC
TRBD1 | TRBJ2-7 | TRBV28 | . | CASSSDRYEQYF | TGTGCCAGCAGTTCGGACAGGTACGAGCAGTACTTC
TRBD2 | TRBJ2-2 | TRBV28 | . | CASSGTSGGHTGELFF | TGTGCCAGCAGTGGGACTAGCGGGGGGCACACCGGGGAGCTGTTTTTT
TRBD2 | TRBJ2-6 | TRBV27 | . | CASRLAGGLGANVLTF | TGTGCCAGCAGACTAGCGGGGGGGCTTGGGGCCAACGTCCTGACTTTC
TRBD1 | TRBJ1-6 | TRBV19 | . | CASRDRGSYNSPLHF | TGTGCCAGTAGGGACAGGGGATCCTATAATTCACCCCTCCACTTT
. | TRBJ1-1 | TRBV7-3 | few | CASRIDMNTEAFF | TGTGCCAGCAGAATAGACATGAACACTGAAGCTTTCTTT
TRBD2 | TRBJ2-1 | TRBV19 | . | CASSTGLANEQFF | TGTGCCAGTAGTACCGGACTAGCGAATGAGCAGTTCTTC
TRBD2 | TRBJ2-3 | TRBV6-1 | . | CASRERLAGHTDTQYF | TGTGCCAGCAGGGAAAGACTAGCGGGGCACACAGATACGCAGTATTTT
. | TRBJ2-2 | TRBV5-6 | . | CASSSDLSPNTGELFF | TGTGCCAGCAGCTCCGACTTGTCTCCGAACACCGGGGAGCTGTTTTTT
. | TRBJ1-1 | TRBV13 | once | CASSSFSNTEAFF | TGTGCCAGCAGCTCCTTCTCGAACACTGAAGCTTTCTTT
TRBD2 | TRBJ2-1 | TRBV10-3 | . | CAISEGTTGNEQFF | TGTGCCATCAGTGAGGGGACTACAGGAAATGAGCAGTTCTTC
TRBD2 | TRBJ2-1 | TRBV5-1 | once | CASSHAGTSGDEQFF | TGCGCCAGCAGCCACGCCGGGACTAGCGGGGATGAGCAGTTCTTC
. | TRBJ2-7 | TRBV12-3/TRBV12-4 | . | CASSFYRDEQYF | TGTGCCAGCAGTTTTTATCGAGATGAGCAGTACTTC
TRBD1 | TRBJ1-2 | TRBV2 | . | CASREGQDPSVTF | TGTGCCAGCAGGGAGGGACAGGATCCTTCGGTGACCTTC
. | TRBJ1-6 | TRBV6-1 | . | CASSEGVSTPPLHF | TGTGCCAGCAGTGAAGGAGTCTCGACACCACCCCTCCACTTT
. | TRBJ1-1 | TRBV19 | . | CASSLSAGGLNTEAFF | TGTGCCAGTAGCCTGTCAGCAGGTGGTCTAAACACTGAAGCTTTCTTT
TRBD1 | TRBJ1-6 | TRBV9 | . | CASSAYATGNNSPLHF | TGTGCCAGCAGCGCTTATGCGACAGGGAATAATTCACCCCTCCACTTT
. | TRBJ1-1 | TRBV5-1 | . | CASSLEGLKNEAFF | TGCGCCAGCAGCTTGGAGGGACTAAAAAACGAAGCTTTCTTT
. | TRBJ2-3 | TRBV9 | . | CASSVGKLVEDTDTQYF | TGTGCCAGCAGCGTAGGGAAACTAGTTGAAGACACAGATACGCAGTATTTT
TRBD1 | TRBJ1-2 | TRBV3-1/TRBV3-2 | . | CASSQEGQANYGYTF | TGTGCCAGCAGCCAGGAAGGACAGGCGAACTATGGCTACACCTTC
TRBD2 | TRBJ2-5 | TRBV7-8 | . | CASDRQGRLRGGTKTQYF | TGTGCCAGCGACAGGCAGGGGAGGTTGCGGGGGGGCACAAAGACCCAGTACTTC
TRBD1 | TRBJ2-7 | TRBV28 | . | CASTQDRGKDEQYF | TGTGCCAGCACCCAGGACAGGGGCAAGGACGAGCAGTACTTC
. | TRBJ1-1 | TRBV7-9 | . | CASSPRWGHEAFF | TGTGCCAGCAGCCCCCGTTGGGGGCACGAAGCTTTCTTT
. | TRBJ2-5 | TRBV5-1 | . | CASSRPGGQETQYF | TGCGCCAGCAGCAGACCCGGCGGTCAAGAGACCCAGTACTTC